This passage covers 13 T cell receptor beta chains from one sample sequenced in a study of beta chain features in type 1 diabetes. Points from the study as a whole: Across all four CD4+ subsets, people with type 1 diabetes showed modestly shorter TCRB CDR3s.

Their antigen targets remain unknown. The entirety of the isolated RNA underwent reverse transcription, so expressed TCRB transcripts were sequenced. The method was immunoSEQ multiplex PCR; TCRdb's version includes in-frame clones alone and lacks a portion of them. The sample includes about 340,000 clones, roughly 13% of them seen just once. The sequenced material came from naive CD4+ T cells from blood. The receptors were gathered from a woman aged 18 to 35 with type 1 diabetes.

This clone appeared a few times. The V call is TRBV13, the J call TRBJ2-1, with 10 nucleotides matching TRBD1. CDR3 length: 16 residues. With V trimmed by 5 bases and J by 4 bases, 8 bases remained unmatched. Germline V lookup: CDR1 PRHDT, CDR2 FYEKMQ (reference sequence). CDR3 region: CASSPKDRGKYNEQFF. The CDR3 DNA reads as TGTGCCAGCAGCCCGAAGGACAGGGGGAAATACAATGAGCAGTTCTTC.

This clone appeared a few times. The chain couples TRBV18 to TRBJ1-1; D might be TRBD1 (6 bases). This CDR3 contains 16 residues. Germline V gives CDR1 KGHSH, CDR2 LQKENI. V was shortened by 4 bases and J by 3 bases, with 18 bases between the two germline ends. The DNA for the CDR3 is TGTGCCAGCTCACAGGGGGAGTCGAGTCATGACACTGAAGCTTTCTTT. Amino acid sequence: CASSQGESSHDTEAFF. Together with reference TRBV18 and TRBJ1-1, the CDR3 gives the full variable domain: NAGVMQNPRHLVRRRGQEARLRCSPMKGHSHVYWYRQLPEEGLKFMVYLQKENIIDESGMPKERFSAEFPKEGPSILRIQQVVRGDSAAYFCASSQGESSHDTEAFFGQGTRLTVV.

This chain connects TRBV4-1 to TRBJ2-2; tentative D call: TRBD2 (6 bases). CDR3 size: 16 residues. CDR1 MGHRA and CDR2 YSYEKL come from the germline V gene. V was trimmed by 3 bases and J by 4 bases, leaving 15 bases between them. The CDR3, as DNA: TGCGCCAGCAGCCAGATCCTCGGGAGATTCACCGGGGAGCTGTTTTTT. Residues: CASSQILGRFTGELFF.

This clone turned up a few times. The chain carries TRBV7-6 and TRBJ1-2, with 10 bases that match TRBD1. This CDR3 spans 20 amino acids. Germline-derived CDR1 and CDR2 are SGHVS and FNYEAQ. V lost 5 bases, J lost 6 bases, and 24 bases stayed unmatched. The chain's CDR3 is CASSQSLSGLGQGIRDGYTF. CDR3 bases: TGTGCCAGCAGCCAATCTTTATCAGGTCTGGGACAGGGGATTCGAGATGGCTACACCTTC.

The rearrangement uses TRBV30 and TRBJ2-7, with TRBD1 as a possible D gene (6 bases). The germline CDR1 and CDR2 sequences are GTSNPN and SVGIG (reference sequence). The CDR3 runs 15 residues. Trimming pared 2 bases from V and 3 bases from J, leaving 17 bases between. In DNA, the CDR3 is TGTGCCTGGAGTCGTCAACAGGGTCGGGGCTACGAGCAGTACTTC. It encodes CAWSRQQGRGYEQYF.

This clone was counted only a few times. The chain couples TRBV7-7 to TRBJ2-1; 9 bases are a match to TRBD2. V was pared by 5 bases and J by 3 bases, with 5 bases of the junction left unmatched. Germline CDR1 is SSHAT and CDR2 is FNYEAQ (reference sequence). The CDR3 covers 15 residues. The CDR3 bases are TGTGCCAGCAGCCCTGGACTAGCGTTCTACAATGAGCAGTTCTTC. Translation gives CASSPGLAFYNEQFF. The whole variable domain, filled in from reference TRBV7-7 and TRBJ2-1, reads GAGVSQSPRYKVTKRGQDVTLRCDPISSHATLYWYQQALGQGPEFLTYFNYEAQPDKSGLPSDRFSAERPEGSISTLTIQRTEQRDSAMYRCASSPGLAFYNEQFFGPGTRLTVL.

In its sample, this clone was seen a few times. The gene calls are TRBV18 and TRBJ2-4, with D unresolved. V lost 3 bases and J lost 6, with 9 bases in between. CDR1 and CDR2 from the germline V gene are KGHSH and LQKENI. The CDR3 spans 13 residues. CDR3 amino acids: CASSPEYTNIQYF. The CDR3 bases are TGTGCCAGCTCACCCGAGTATACAAACATTCAGTACTTC.

The chain employs TRBV7-9 and TRBJ2-3; D not resolved. Trimming removed 5 bases at V and 7 bases at J, with 13 bases between. Germline V lookup: CDR1 SEHNR, CDR2 FQNEAQ (reference sequence). This CDR3 has 13 residues. The CDR3 DNA follows: TGTGCCAGCAGCGCTATTTCCGACTATACGCAGTATTTT. Amino acid sequence: CASSAISDYTQYF.

The gene calls are TRBV29-1 and TRBJ1-2; 10 positions agree with TRBD1. This CDR3 is built from 14 residues. Germline lookup yields CDR1 SQVTM and CDR2 ANQGSEA. The V segment lost 7 bases and the J segment 3 bases; nucleotides outside the gene matches: 8. CDR3 bases: TGCAGCGCCGCGGTAGGGACAGGGGACTATGGCTACACCTTC. Encoded protein: CSAAVGTGDYGYTF. The full variable domain, with the rest looked up from reference TRBV29-1 and TRBJ1-2, is SAVISQKPSRDICQRGTSLTIQCQVDSQVTMMFWYRQQPGQSLTLIATANQGSEATYESGFVIDKFPISRPNLTFSTLTVSNMSPEDSSIYLCSAAVGTGDYGYTFGSGTRLTVV.

The chain is built from TRBV13 and TRBJ2-7; 7 bases match TRBD1. The length of the CDR3 is 14 residues. Losses at the gene ends were 5 bases for V and 3 bases for J; bases not matched to a gene: 7. Germline CDR1 is PRHDT and CDR2 is FYEKMQ (reference sequence). The CDR3 nucleotides read TGTGCCAGCAGCAAGCGGACAGGAGACTACGAGCAGTACTTC. This codes for CASSKRTGDYEQYF.

This clone was picked up a small number of times. This chain connects TRBV4-1 to TRBJ1-1; D is perhaps TRBD1 (5 bases). V was cut by 4 bases and J by 0 bases, with 12 bases left in between. The germline gives CDR1 MGHRA, CDR2 YSYEKL. There are 15 residues in the CDR3. The CDR3 here is CASSPTGGMNTEAFF. In DNA, the CDR3 is TGCGCCAGCAGCCCCACCGGGGGGATGAACACTGAAGCTTTCTTT.

This clone was detected only a few times. V usage is TRBV5-1 and J usage is TRBJ2-2, with 7 bases aligning to TRBD1. This CDR3 has 15 residues. The trim removed 1 base at V and 7 bases at J, leaving 7 bases unmatched. Germline V gene data show CDR1 as SGHRS and CDR2 as YFSETQ. CDR3 DNA sequence: TGCGCCAGCAGCTTGAGGCAGGGGGACGGCGGGGAGCTGTTTTTT. Its translation is CASSLRQGDGGELFF. The whole variable domain, filled in from reference TRBV5-1 and TRBJ2-2, reads KAGVTQTPRYLIKTRGQQVTLSCSPISGHRSVSWYQQTPGQGLQFLFEYFSETQRNKGNFPGRFSGRQFSNSRSEMNVSTLELGDSALYLCASSLRQGDGGELFFGEGSRLTVL.

The V call is TRBV11-3, the J call TRBJ2-7; D unresolved. This CDR3 has 11 amino acids. Between the trimmed V and J ends, which lost 5 bases and 3 bases, there was a span of 5 bases. Germline CDR1 SGHNT, CDR2 YENEEA. CDR3 nucleotides: TGTGCCAGCAGCACGGACTACGAGCAGTACGTC. The encoded protein is CASSTDYEQYV.